This TCR beta chain was observed in a study of regulatory T cells in long-lasting Graves disease (dated by TCRdb to about 2021). Background on the whole study: In the newly diagnosed Graves' disease group, patients had been taking antithyroid drugs for less than 3 months. The study was registered as a clinical trial and conducted in China. Patients with persistent Graves' disease were compared with patients with newly diagnosed Graves' disease using TCR sequencing and RNA sequencing of peripheral blood. A total of around 33 samples underwent TCR sequencing, from about 13 patients with persistent Graves' disease and 20 or so patients with newly diagnosed Graves' disease.

The paper's findings and limits, for the study overall: TRBV28, TRBJ1-2 and TRBJ2-5 were preferentially used in persistent disease, while TRBV20-1 and TRBJ2-1 were favored in newly diagnosed disease. The small sample size was acknowledged by the authors as a limitation that may reduce accuracy. Compared with newly diagnosed patients, patients with persistent Graves' disease had lower TCR Shannon entropy and fewer highly expanded clones, which suggests clonal expansion. Sequencing and analysis were limited to the TCR beta chain. More public clonotypes were shared among persistent patients (under 3,000) than among newly diagnosed patients (966). Because the primary lesion, thyroid tissue, could not be accessed, the study looked at peripheral blood alone.

Receptor libraries were prepared by multiplex PCR. Sequencing relied on an Illumina HiSeq 4000. iRepertoire HTBI primers and Arm-PCR amplification of CDR3 regions were used to construct TCR beta libraries. PCR products were gel purified before sequencing. The paper's data handling went like this. A total of fewer than 65 TRBV and 14 TRBJ segments were identified across samples and were used for gene usage analysis of CDR3 amino acid clonotypes. COPE and FqMerger were used to merge filtered high-quality paired reads into contigs. BLAST was used to align contigs to the IMGT TRBV, TRBD and TRBJ reference genes, and CDR3 was defined following IMGT. Clonotypes above 0.1% frequency were classified as highly expanded clones. Shannon entropy served as the measure of repertoire diversity, while the Gini coefficient captured V-J evenness. A clonotype found in more than one individual was treated as public. TCRdb reprocessing: public reads trimmed at Q25 with fastp, clones called with MiXCR, in-frame beta chains kept. Duplicate CDR3 protein sequences are folded into a single record with the most common DNA and genes. The V and J calls and clone size are TCRdb's, not the authors'. This sample gives 400,000 to 500,000 distinct CDR3 sequences in total; around 14% of them show up just once. The ten largest clones represent approximately 16% of the sample.

As to this clonotype: The target of this receptor is not known. The sample holds no much larger clone one base away, and base qualities are not on file.

The meaning of the sample's time point label: newly diagnosed GD, antithyroid drugs for less than 3 months. For both TCR sequencing and RNA sequencing, RNA was extracted from PBMCs using TRIzol. The diagnosis of Graves' disease was made according to American Thyroid Association guidelines. The patients came from an endocrinology department in Xi'an, China. Each patient gave 9 to 10 milliliters of peripheral blood, collected in an EDTA anticoagulant tube. Ficoll Paque Plus density gradient separation was used to isolate PBMCs, and no additional T cell sorting was done. An Agilent 2100 Bioanalyzer and agarose gel were used to assess RNA quality, and a NanoDrop 2000 was used to measure RNA concentration. V lost 2 bases and J lost 7 bases; the stretch between them is 12 bases long. CDR1 and CDR2 were assigned from the germline V gene as SGHTA and FQGTGA. Including cysteine and phenylalanine, the CDR3 has 14 amino acids. CDR3 DNA only is kept here, 42 bases in frame from base 1.

These same data were also listed under a study on T cells in Graves' hyperthyroidism and ophthalmopathy. That second report states: A patient counted as having stable Graves' hyperthyroidism if no progression to ophthalmopathy occurred over 18 months of follow-up. The hyperthyroidism patients were between 18 and 65 years old and newly diagnosed, with a disease duration of less than 2 months. The study excluded patients with uncontrolled infections, other autoimmune diseases, pregnancy or lactation. Clinical symptoms, serum thyroxine and TRAb, thyroid ultrasound, and orbital computed tomography formed the basis for the diagnoses. A first-round RT-PCR of the TCR CDR3 used the HTBI primer set with the Qiagen OneStep RT-PCR kit. Blood samples also contained most of the expanded thyroid clonotypes (frequency above 0.001), which suggests that blood repertoires may reflect thyroid immune responses. In cross-validation, a model built on a 13 V-J signature told ophthalmopathy apart from stable hyperthyroidism with 85% to 90% sensitivity and around 83% specificity, and in testing the same model reached 80%/75%. In validation, the model predicted progression to ophthalmopathy a median of approximately 6.3 months before onset, with roughly 71% sensitivity and 72.22% specificity. TCR V-J signatures able to tell the groups apart were searched for in a discovery cohort of 90 to 100 patients, of whom 43 had Graves' ophthalmopathy and under 65 had stable Graves' hyperthyroidism. Whether ophthalmopathy could be predicted prospectively was tested in an independent validation cohort made up of 18 to 20 hyperthyroidism patients plus 17 patients who later progressed to ophthalmopathy. The 95 to 100 discovery patients were randomly split 7:3 into training and test sets. In several Graves' hyperthyroidism patients, the study also compared T-cell repertoires from thyroid tissue with T-cell repertoires from blood. Following sampling, methimazole starting at 30 mg daily was given to hyperthyroidism patients, and high-dose intravenous methylprednisolone was given to ophthalmopathy patients. The libraries were constructed in a second round of multiplex PCR and then size-selected and purified. The libraries were sequenced on an Illumina HiSeq2000 using paired-end 100 bp reads. SOAPnuke was used to process the raw data, throwing out any read that contained adapters or uncalled bases, had a mean Phred below 15, or lacked an exact constant-primer or identifier match. High-quality paired reads were merged using COPE v1.2.5, and each unique nucleotide sequence was defined as a clonotype. MiTCR v1.1 was used to align the clonotypes against IMGT TRBV, TRBD and TRBJ reference segments. The analysis included only V-J combinations with a frequency above 0.0001, which together covered roughly 99% of the repertoires. A TCS score was defined as the ratio between F50 (clonal expansion) and ExV (chaos), using BLOSUM62-based TCRdist between CDR3 peptides within each V-J. Welch's t-statistics and random forest reduced roughly 500 V-J features to about 12, which were used in a naive Bayes classifier (R e1071). No statistical method was used to set the sample size in advance, and investigators knew the group allocation. The paper reports TCR Vbeta CDR3 sequencing of over 130 peripheral blood samples: 40 or so ophthalmopathy, fewer than 85 hyperthyroidism and 17 progressor patients.

The clonotype originates from a woman aged 25 to 39 with Graves disease. Donor details come from another sample of the same person, matched by shared clones. The sequences come from peripheral blood mononuclear cells (PBMCs), collected at new diagnosis, from a patient treated with antithyroid drugs. The V and J segments used are TRBV7-3 and TRBJ2-1; the D call could be TRBD1 or TRBD2, with each sharing 6 bases. The CDR3: CASSLGGRINEQFF. Read as DNA, the sequence is TGTGCCAGCAGCTTAGGGGGGCGAATTAATGAGCAGTTCTTC.